The source of this TCR beta chain is a study of T-cell reconstitution after alpha-beta-depleted transplantation in children. The study, taken as a whole, reports: By about two months after transplant, alpha-beta T cells reportedly arose from several hundred graft clones that had expanded.

Germline values: CDR1 SEHNR, CDR2 FQNEAQ (reference sequence). This CDR3 contains 19 residues. Between the trimmed V and J ends, which lost 5 bases and 5 bases, there was a span of 29 bases. Construction of the TCRbeta library involved unique molecular identifiers. Using its own MiXCR run on the PCR reads, TCRdb lists one record per CDR3 protein. The data contain roughly 240,000 distinct CDR3 sequences, around 7.8% of them singletons. This clonotype was counted many times. Its antigen is currently unknown. The clonotype originates from a male patient between 5 and 17 years old who had a stem cell transplant for acute lymphoblastic leukemia, so the T cells may come from the graft donor. Sample: PBMCs, mostly from graft donor cells, taken 180 days after TCRalphabeta/CD19-depleted stem cell transplant. The chain links TRBV7-9 to TRBJ2-3; perhaps TRBD1 as D (6 bases). Here the CDR3 DNA reads TGTGCCAGCAGCCGAAGGAAAGGTAACTCGGACAGAGGTCGAGATACGCAGTATTTT. Amino acid sequence: CASSRRKGNSDRGRDTQYF.